The entry that follows covers one TCR beta chain sequence. This clonotype was recorded many times. Its antigen specificity is not known. Per-base quality was not reported, and no clone a single base away is much larger than it. The sample is drawn from a study of CD8 T cells in ankylosing spondylitis (dated by TCRdb to about 2017). In terms of the full investigation: To find TCR variants linked to disease, the study profiled T cell receptor beta repertoires in ankylosing spondylitis patients and healthy donors. The full study cohort was made up of under 30 ankylosing spondylitis patients and 108 healthy donors. Peripheral blood samples were taken, and synovial fluid was additionally collected from ankylosing spondylitis patients. The full study reports these points: Some TCR beta motif variants had previously been reported in synovial fluid and blood of reactive arthritis patients, which suggested common disease-initiation mechanisms. Blood from ankylosing spondylitis patients appeared to be characterized by a TCR beta motif composed of about eight highly homologous amino acid variants. Significant enrichment of the disease-linked clones was reported in matched synovial fluid samples from ankylosing spondylitis patients. In peripheral blood, the disease-linked clones were found at relatively low frequencies and had a CD8+ phenotype.

Reads for this sample came from an Illumina HiSeq 2500. Quantitative 5'-RACE with molecular barcodes was the method used to prepare the TCR beta libraries. The paper's processing steps were these. A new computational method based on a probabilistic model of VDJ rearrangement was used to identify disease-linked TCR variants. TCRdb took the public reads, trimmed them with fastp at Q25, ran MiXCR for clone calling and kept in-frame beta chains. Each entry merges the rows of one CDR3 protein and shows their most common DNA and genes. None of the V and J calls come from the authors' own analysis; TCRdb made them. The sample table shows about 210,000 distinct CDR3 sequences, and approximately 8.4% are seen once. About 5% of the sample lies in the top ten. Trimming removed 4 bases from V and 0 bases from J; the gene matches leave 2 bases unexplained. Reading from cysteine to phenylalanine, the CDR3 counts 15 amino acids. Left in the record is the CDR3 DNA by itself, 45 bases read in frame from the first base. In the germline V gene, CDR1 corresponds to LGHNA and CDR2 to YNFKEQ.

The sequenced material came from blood, either unsorted or a sorted T cell fraction (not recorded which). The V and J genes are TRBV4-2 and TRBJ2-5; the junction holds 10 bases that match TRBD2. This clonotype was sampled from a female donor with ankylosing spondylitis or in good health (not recorded which). CDR3 loop: CASSLTSGNQETQYF. The nucleotide sequence is given as TGTGCCAGCAGCCTAACTAGCGGGAACCAAGAGACCCAGTACTTC.